The clone carrying this TCR beta chain was counted a single time. Its specificity is unknown. Repertoires were generated with immunoSEQ multiplex PCR, while TCRdb's copy carries only in-frame clones and drops some. The sample lists approximately 6,700 clones, approximately 66% occurring once. This sample stems from a study of CD4+ T cells in melanoma. The CDR3 covers 13 residues. Trimming shortened V by 3 bases and J by 4 bases, and 7 bases separated the two germline ends. Study results and limitations: Reportedly, melanoma neoantigen-specific CD4+ T cells showed varied differentiation states.

Sequencing was performed on cells from a culture (not recorded whether cultured in vitro). The origin of this receptor is a human donor with melanoma. V and J are TRBV12-3 or TRBV12-4 and TRBJ1-3; D possibly corresponds to TRBD1 (5 bases). The CDR3 loop is CASSLGPGNTIYF. CDR3 nucleotides: TGTGCCAGCAGTTTGGGGCCGGGAAACACCATATATTTT.